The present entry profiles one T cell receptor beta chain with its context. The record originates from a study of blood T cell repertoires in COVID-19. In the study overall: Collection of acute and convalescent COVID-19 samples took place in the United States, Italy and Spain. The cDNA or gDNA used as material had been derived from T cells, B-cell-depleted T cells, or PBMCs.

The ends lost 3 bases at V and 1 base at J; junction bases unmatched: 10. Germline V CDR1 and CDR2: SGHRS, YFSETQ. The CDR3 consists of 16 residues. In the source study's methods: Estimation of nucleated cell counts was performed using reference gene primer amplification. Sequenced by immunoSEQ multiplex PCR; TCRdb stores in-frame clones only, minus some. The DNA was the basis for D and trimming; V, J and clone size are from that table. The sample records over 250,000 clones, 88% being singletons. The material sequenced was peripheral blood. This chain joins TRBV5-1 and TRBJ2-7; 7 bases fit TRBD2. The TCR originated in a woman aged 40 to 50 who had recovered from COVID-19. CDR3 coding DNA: TGCGCCAGCAGCTCCACCAGAGCGGGATTGTCCTACGAGCAGTACTTC. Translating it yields CASSSTRAGLSYEQYF.